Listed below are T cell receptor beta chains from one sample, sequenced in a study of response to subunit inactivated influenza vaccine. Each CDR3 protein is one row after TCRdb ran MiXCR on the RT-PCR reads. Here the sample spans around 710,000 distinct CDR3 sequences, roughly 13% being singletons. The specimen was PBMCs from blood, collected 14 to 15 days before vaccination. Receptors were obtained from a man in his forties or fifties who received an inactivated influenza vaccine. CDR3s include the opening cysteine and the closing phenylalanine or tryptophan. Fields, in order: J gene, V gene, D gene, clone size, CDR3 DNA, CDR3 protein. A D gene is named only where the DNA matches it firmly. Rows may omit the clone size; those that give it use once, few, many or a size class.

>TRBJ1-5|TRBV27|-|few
TGTGCCAGCAGTACGTGGGGGAGCAATCAGCCCCAGCATTTT
CASSTWGSNQPQHF
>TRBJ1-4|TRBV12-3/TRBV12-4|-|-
TGTGCCAGCGGAGAGACCGCTAATGAAAAACTGTTTTTT
CASGETANEKLFF
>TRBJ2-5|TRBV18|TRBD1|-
TGTGCCAGCTCACCACGACAGGGAGAGGGGACCCAGTACTTC
CASSPRQGEGTQYF
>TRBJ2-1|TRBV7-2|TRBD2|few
TGTGCCAGCAGCTTAGCGGGGGGACTAGCGGCAATCAATGAGCAGTTCTTC
CASSLAGGLAAINEQFF
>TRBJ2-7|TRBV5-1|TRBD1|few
TGCGCCAGCAGCTCGTACGGGACAGGGGACTACGAGCAGTACTTC
CASSSYGTGDYEQYF
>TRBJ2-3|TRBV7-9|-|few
TGTGCCATCGAGACGGTCGATACGCAGTATTTT
CAIETVDTQYF
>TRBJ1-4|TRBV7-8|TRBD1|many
TGTGCCAGCAGCCCCCCCAACGACAGGGGGCTAGAAAAACTGTTTTTT
CASSPPNDRGLEKLFF
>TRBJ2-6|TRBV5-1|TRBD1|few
TGCGCCAGCGCAACCGGGACAGGGGGCTTCGGGGCCAACGTCCTGACTTTC
CASATGTGGFGANVLTF
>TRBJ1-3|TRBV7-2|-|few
TGTGCCAGCAGCTTAGGGTCCGGGGCATCTGGAAACACCATATATTTT
CASSLGSGASGNTIYF
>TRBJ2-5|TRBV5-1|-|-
TGCGCCAGCAGCGCGGACCAAGAGACCCAGTACTTC
CASSADQETQYF
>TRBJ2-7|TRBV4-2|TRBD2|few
TGTGCCAGCAGCCAAGATCGTGGGACTAGCGGGATTATGGGGTCCTACGAGCAGTACTTC
CASSQDRGTSGIMGSYEQYF
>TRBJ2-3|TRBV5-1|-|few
TGCGCCAGCAGCCCGGCGGGACAACCCTCTAGCACAGATACGCAGTATTTT
CASSPAGQPSSTDTQYF
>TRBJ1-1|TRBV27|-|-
TGTGCCAACAGTTTGGTACCGGGAGCGCCTGAAGCTTTCTTT
CANSLVPGAPEAFF
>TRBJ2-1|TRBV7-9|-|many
TGTGCCAGCAGCTTCCGGTCGTCGTACAATGAGCAGTTCTTC
CASSFRSSYNEQFF
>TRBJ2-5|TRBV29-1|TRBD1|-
TGCAGCGTTAGGGGACAGGACCAAGAGACCCAGTACTTC
CSVRGQDQETQYF
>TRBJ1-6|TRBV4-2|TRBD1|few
TGTGCCAGCAGCCAAAACAGGGGCCTACTTTATAATTCACCCCTCCACTTT
CASSQNRGLLYNSPLHF
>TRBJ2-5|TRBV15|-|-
TGTGCCACCAGCAGAGGACGGCCCCAAGAGACCCAGTACTTC
CATSRGRPQETQYF
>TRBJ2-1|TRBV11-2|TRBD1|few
TGTGCCAGCAGCTGGACAGGTCCGAGCTCCTACAATGAGCAGTTCTTC
CASSWTGPSSYNEQFF
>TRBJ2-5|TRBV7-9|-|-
TGTGCCAGCAGCTTATCGTCGTACCAAGAGACCCAGTACTTC
CASSLSSYQETQYF
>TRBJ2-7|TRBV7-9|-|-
TGTGCCAGCAGCTTCCCCGGGACAAATACCTACGAGCAGTACTTC
CASSFPGTNTYEQYF